This T cell receptor beta chain emerged from a study of blood T cells in healthy people across ages (dated by TCRdb to between 2014 and 2016). In terms of the full investigation: Template switching captured roughly one uniquely barcoded TCR beta cDNA molecule per two T cells in model experiments. To track age-related changes in TCR beta repertoire diversity, the study relied on deep sequencing normalized with unique cDNA molecular identifiers. To avoid experimental bias, donors of different ages were distributed randomly across sequencing lanes. Donors were grouped into four age groups: young (average roughly 15 years), middle-aged (39), aged (about 60) and long-lived (less than 85). Two additional independent replicas of 1 million unique cDNA reads from the same blood draw were analyzed for two donors (one aged 18 to 29 and one aged 80 or older). Results and caveats for the whole study, not just this receptor: Because profiling used bulk unsorted PBMCs, naive and antigen-experienced compartments could not be compared conclusively. Total diversity estimates from one million sequenced T cells were considered lower bounds and underestimates. There was a strong correlation between observed TCR beta diversity and the percentage of naive T cells measured by flow cytometry. The CMV infection status of donors was not known, potentially confounding age-related changes in expanded clonotypes. Observed TCR beta diversity per million T cells fell roughly linearly with age, and a significant reduction was already apparent by age approximately 41. The long-lived group showed more naive CD4+ T cells, fewer expanded clones and increased TCR diversity than the aged group, suggesting age selection.

Preparation of the library involved 5' RACE. Sequencing used an Illumina HiSeq 2500. A second PCR of roughly 6 to 12 cycles was performed with a sample-barcoded 5' primer and a J-beta primer mix. Each TCR beta cDNA molecule received a unique molecular identifier from a template-switch 5' adaptor carrying 12 random nucleotides. At least 2.5 million CDR3-containing paired-end reads were obtained from each sample. All of the RNA was converted into first-strand cDNA using the Mint cDNA synthesis kit, with a TRBC-specific oligonucleotide serving as the primer. After uracil-DNA glycosylase treatment, a first 18-cycle PCR used universal primers M1SS and BC2_uni_R on all cDNA. The paper's data handling went like this. Normalization of each sample was performed by random selection of 1 million high-quality reads, each carrying a distinct molecular identifier. Reads sharing molecular identifiers were discarded rather than binned into consensus sequences. MiTCR, run with a Q25 quality threshold and the strictest error-elimination algorithm, handled CDR3 identification, clonotype clustering and error correction. A nonparametric unseen species model with Euler transformation was used to estimate lower-bound total TCR beta diversity. In TCRdb, the public reads were trimmed at Q25 with fastp and aligned with MiXCR, with productive beta chains retained. When rows share a CDR3 protein, they turn into one entry using the most common DNA and genes. These V and J calls are TCRdb output, not the study's own analysis. Recorded for this sample are 700,000 to 900,000 distinct CDR3 sequences; less than 70% of them occurred a single time. Together, the top ten hold around 40% of the sample.

About this clonotype itself: It lacks a known antigen. Qualities for individual bases were not recorded, and no much larger clone is one base off.

Its CDR3 holds 14 amino acids, cysteine through phenylalanine. Of all the DNA, just the CDR3 is kept, 42 bases in frame from base 1. Looking up the germline V gene yields CDR1 MNHEY and CDR2 SVGEGT. At the junction V is shortened by 2 bases and J by 5 bases; bases outside the gene matches: 5. The approximately 40 donors, aged about 6 to 100 years, were systemically healthy Caucasian individuals from Russia. About 9.1 milliliters of peripheral blood were collected from each donor into EDTA-treated Vacutainer tubes. Ficoll-Paque density-gradient centrifugation was used to isolate PBMCs, with at least 7 million per sample. Total RNA was extracted from PBMCs with Trizol reagent, with at least 5.5 micrograms obtained per sample. Naive CD45RAhigh/CD27high T cell percentages were measured by flow cytometry on a PBMC aliquot from every donor.

The sequencing input was blood. This chain joins TRBV6-2 or TRBV6-3 to TRBJ1-1; 7 junctional bases match TRBD1. The TCR originated in a man aged 80 or over in good health. The sequence in DNA is TGTGCCAGCAGTTACCCGACAGGGAGGACTGAAGCTTTCTTT. Translation gives CASSYPTGRTEAFF.